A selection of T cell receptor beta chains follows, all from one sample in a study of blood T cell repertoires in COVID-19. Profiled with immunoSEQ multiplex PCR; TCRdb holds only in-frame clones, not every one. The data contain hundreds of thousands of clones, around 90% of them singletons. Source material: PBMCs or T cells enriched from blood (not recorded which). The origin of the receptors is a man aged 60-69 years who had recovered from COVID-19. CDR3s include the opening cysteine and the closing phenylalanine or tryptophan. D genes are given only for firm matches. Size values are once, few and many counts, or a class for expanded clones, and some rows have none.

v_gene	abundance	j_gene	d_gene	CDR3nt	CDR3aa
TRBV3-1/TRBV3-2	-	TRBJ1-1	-	TGTGCCAGCAGCCGAAGTGGGGGGGGCTCGGTGGGAGCTTTCTTT	CASSRSGGGSVGAFF
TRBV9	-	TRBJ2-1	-	TGTGCCAGCAGCGTAGGTAGCGGCTCCTACAATGAGCAGTTCTTC	CASSVGSGSYNEQFF
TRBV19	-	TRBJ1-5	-	TGTGCCAGTAGTACACCGGGACTCCCGGAGGATCAGCCCCAGCATTTT	CASSTPGLPEDQPQHF
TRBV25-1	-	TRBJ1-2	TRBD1	TGTGCCAGCAGTGCTACAGGGGCTAACTATGGCTACACCTTC	CASSATGANYGYTF
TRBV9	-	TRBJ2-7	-	TGTGCCAGCAAGCAGCCAGACACCTACGAGCAGTACTTC	CASKQPDTYEQYF
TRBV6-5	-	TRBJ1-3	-	TGTGCCAGCAGTCCCACGCGGGGCTCTGGAAACACCATATATTTT	CASSPTRGSGNTIYF
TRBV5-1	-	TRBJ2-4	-	TGCGCCAGCAGCTTGCGGACAGACAAAAACATTCAGTACTTC	CASSLRTDKNIQYF
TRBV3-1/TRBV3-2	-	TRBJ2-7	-	TGTGCCAGCAGCCAATCAAGCGGAGCCTACGAGCAGTACTTC	CASSQSSGAYEQYF
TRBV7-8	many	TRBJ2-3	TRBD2	TGTGCCAGCAGCTTAGGTCGGGGGGGCACAGATACGCAGTATTTT	CASSLGRGGTDTQYF
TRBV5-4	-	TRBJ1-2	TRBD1	TGTGCCAGCAGCCCCCCGGGACAGATCTATGGCTACACCTTC	CASSPPGQIYGYTF
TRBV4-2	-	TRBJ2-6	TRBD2	TGTGCCAGCAGCCAAGATGATGGTGCCAGGGAGGGATCTGGGGCCAACGTCCTGACTTTC	CASSQDDGAREGSGANVLTF